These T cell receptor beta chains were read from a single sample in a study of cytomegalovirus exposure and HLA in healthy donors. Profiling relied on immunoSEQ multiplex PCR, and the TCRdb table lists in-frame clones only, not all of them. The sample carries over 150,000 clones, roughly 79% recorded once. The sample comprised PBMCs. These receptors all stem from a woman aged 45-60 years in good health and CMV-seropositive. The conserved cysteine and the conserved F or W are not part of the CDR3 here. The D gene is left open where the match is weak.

cdr3_aa: ASSQAQRASGANGLT; j_call: TRBJ2-6; d_call: NA; v_call: TRBV4-3
cdr3_aa: ASSLAGAETQY; j_call: TRBJ2-5; d_call: TRBD2; v_call: TRBV28
cdr3_aa: ASSPLGLAGETQY; j_call: TRBJ2-5; d_call: TRBD2; v_call: TRBV28
cdr3_aa: ASSLGGGGSETEAF; j_call: TRBJ1-1; d_call: NA; v_call: TRBV5-4
cdr3_aa: ASSVQGYSNQPQH; j_call: TRBJ1-5; d_call: NA; v_call: TRBV2
cdr3_aa: ASSYNRGTDTQY; j_call: TRBJ2-3; d_call: NA; v_call: TRBV6-1
cdr3_aa: ASSQGQLSSGNTIY; j_call: TRBJ1-3; d_call: NA; v_call: TRBV9
cdr3_aa: ASSPYLSETGTGELF; j_call: TRBJ2-2; d_call: NA; v_call: TRBV18
cdr3_aa: ASSDRVYYGYT; j_call: TRBJ1-2; d_call: NA; v_call: TRBV2
cdr3_aa: ASSPPDNPGRPQH; j_call: TRBJ1-5; d_call: NA; v_call: TRBV18
cdr3_aa: ASSPSEGAGNTIY; j_call: TRBJ1-3; d_call: NA; v_call: TRBV5-6
cdr3_aa: ARVEANEKLF; j_call: TRBJ1-4; d_call: NA; v_call: TRBV6-4
cdr3_aa: ASSLERSETQY; j_call: TRBJ2-5; d_call: NA; v_call: TRBV11-2
cdr3_aa: ASSPGYTEAF; j_call: TRBJ1-1; d_call: NA; v_call: TRBV19
cdr3_aa: AWSGRVSRGYGYT; j_call: TRBJ1-2; d_call: NA; v_call: TRBV30
cdr3_aa: ASSNTQGYNQPQH; j_call: TRBJ1-5; d_call: NA; v_call: TRBV2
cdr3_aa: ATAPGLAGVETQY; j_call: TRBJ2-5; d_call: TRBD2; v_call: TRBV9
cdr3_aa: ASSLDSSVHYGYT; j_call: TRBJ1-2; d_call: NA; v_call: TRBV7-9
cdr3_aa: AGSPRTETNYGYT; j_call: TRBJ1-2; d_call: NA; v_call: TRBV27
cdr3_aa: SVRRGETQY; j_call: TRBJ2-5; d_call: NA; v_call: TRBV29-1
cdr3_aa: ASSPRTGAGEQY; j_call: TRBJ2-7; d_call: TRBD1; v_call: TRBV19
cdr3_aa: ASSPDRAFTEAF; j_call: TRBJ1-1; d_call: TRBD1; v_call: TRBV11-3
cdr3_aa: ASTSGGGSYNEQF; j_call: TRBJ2-1; d_call: TRBD2; v_call: TRBV5-1
cdr3_aa: ASSLGGHHQETQY; j_call: TRBJ2-5; d_call: NA; v_call: TRBV7-7
cdr3_aa: ASSLDAAAGYGYT; j_call: TRBJ1-2; d_call: NA; v_call: TRBV7-2
cdr3_aa: ASSPDKSGNTIY; j_call: TRBJ1-3; d_call: NA; v_call: TRBV5-4
cdr3_aa: ASSPNSNQPQH; j_call: TRBJ1-5; d_call: NA; v_call: TRBV18
cdr3_aa: ASSYSPQGGYEQY; j_call: TRBJ2-7; d_call: NA; v_call: TRBV6-5
cdr3_aa: ASSLAQGGGELF; j_call: TRBJ2-2; d_call: NA; v_call: TRBV7-6
cdr3_aa: ASSPSETQY; j_call: TRBJ2-5; d_call: NA; v_call: TRBV7-9
cdr3_aa: ASSLVPGGNEQF; j_call: TRBJ2-1; d_call: TRBD2; v_call: TRBV5-1
cdr3_aa: ASSKGQSNEKLF; j_call: TRBJ1-4; d_call: TRBD1; v_call: TRBV5-4
cdr3_aa: ASSPPSLVWKSNEQF; j_call: TRBJ2-1; d_call: NA; v_call: TRBV4-1
cdr3_aa: ASSQEGSGVGSYNEQF; j_call: TRBJ2-1; d_call: TRBD2; v_call: TRBV4-1
cdr3_aa: ASSQGGLAGVDNEQF; j_call: TRBJ2-1; d_call: TRBD2; v_call: TRBV11-2
cdr3_aa: ASIGGLLGTEAF; j_call: TRBJ1-1; d_call: NA; v_call: TRBV2
cdr3_aa: ASSTRGYEQY; j_call: TRBJ2-7; d_call: NA; v_call: TRBV18
cdr3_aa: ASRTAGTGIHEQY; j_call: TRBJ2-7; d_call: TRBD1; v_call: TRBV6-6
cdr3_aa: ASSLISTGRFSGANVLT; j_call: TRBJ2-6; d_call: NA; v_call: TRBV5-4
cdr3_aa: ASSQASGGTEDNEQF; j_call: TRBJ2-1; d_call: TRBD2; v_call: TRBV4-2
cdr3_aa: ASRDAGQNEKLF; j_call: TRBJ1-4; d_call: TRBD1; v_call: TRBV6-6
cdr3_aa: SVSWGQNNSPLH; j_call: TRBJ1-6; d_call: NA; v_call: TRBV29-1
cdr3_aa: ASSEETGAYEQY; j_call: TRBJ2-7; d_call: TRBD1; v_call: TRBV2
cdr3_aa: ASSRYRGLEPQH; j_call: TRBJ1-5; d_call: TRBD1; v_call: TRBV28
cdr3_aa: ASSLSTNEQF; j_call: TRBJ2-1; d_call: NA; v_call: TRBV7-2
cdr3_aa: ASSPSGQENYGYT; j_call: TRBJ1-2; d_call: TRBD1; v_call: TRBV6-5
cdr3_aa: ASSLGGQNSYEQY; j_call: TRBJ2-7; d_call: NA; v_call: TRBV7-2
cdr3_aa: ASSLEDYSRGDTQY; j_call: TRBJ2-3; d_call: NA; v_call: TRBV5-6
cdr3_aa: ASSEMYGVDTGELF; j_call: TRBJ2-2; d_call: NA; v_call: TRBV6-1
cdr3_aa: ASSSAIAGAYEQY; j_call: TRBJ2-7; d_call: TRBD2; v_call: TRBV7-9
cdr3_aa: ASSSDMNTEAF; j_call: TRBJ1-1; d_call: NA; v_call: TRBV5-1
cdr3_aa: AIIIRGLHEQY; j_call: TRBJ2-7; d_call: NA; v_call: TRBV18
cdr3_aa: ASSLDRGRGGYT; j_call: TRBJ1-2; d_call: TRBD1; v_call: TRBV7-2
cdr3_aa: ASRSTAGATEAF; j_call: TRBJ1-1; d_call: NA; v_call: TRBV11-3